This T cell receptor beta chain was identified during a study of CD8+ T cells in alopecia areata. The overall study: Those patients who were treated received oral tofacitinib, which was given at 5 to 10 mg twice daily for moderate-to-severe alopecia areata.

Stated treatment: oral pan-JAK inhibitor, 5-10 mg twice daily. Peripheral blood and lesional scalp punch biopsies came from alopecia areata patients. Extraction of RNA preceded its reverse transcription into cDNA, which served as the sequencing template. Produced via immunoSEQ multiplex PCR; TCRdb's table is partial and in-frame only. The data contain 4,800 or so clones, approximately 89% of them singletons. The source material was skin, sampled at week 4, from a patient treated with tofacitinib. This receptor was taken from a human donor with alopecia areata.

The CDR3 protein is CASSEARSEAFF. In DNA form, the CDR3 reads TGTGCCAGCAGTGAAGCGAGAAGCGAGGCTTTCTTT. The V call is TRBV2, the J call TRBJ1-1; D ambiguous. Germline assignment: CDR1 SNHLY and CDR2 FYNNEI. V was pared by 0 bases and J by 11 bases, with 10 bases between. There are 12 residues in the CDR3.